What follows are 3 T cell receptor beta chains derived from one specimen sequenced in a study of T cell responses to AZD1222 COVID-19 vaccine. Sequenced by immunoSEQ multiplex PCR; TCRdb stores in-frame clones only, minus some. Found here are roughly 200,000 clones, just under 95% of them singletons; the top ten hold more than 0.85%. The sequences come from peripheral blood, collected 28 days after the second dose of the MenACWY control vaccine. The origin of the receptors is an adult who received the MenACWY meningococcal vaccine as a control.

With regard to this clone: At one boundary the junction diverges from the germline segment, which might be a read error. This CDR3 is also generated by other DNA sequences in the sample. V and J are TRBV15 and TRBJ1-2; D remains unclear. The CDR3 totals 12 residues. The germline V gene has CDR1 LNHNV and CDR2 YYDKDF (reference sequence). CDR3 protein: CATSRENYGYTF. CDR3 DNA: TGTGCCACCAGCCGAGAAAACTATGGCTACACCTTC. Variable domain in full (rest from reference TRBV15 and TRBJ1-2): DAMVIQNPRYQVTQFGKPVTLSCSQTLNHNVMYWYQQKSSQAPKLLFHYYDKDFNNEADTPDNFQSRRPNTSFCFLDIRSPGLGDTAMYLCATSRENYGYTFGSGTRLTVV.

V and J are TRBV5-5 and TRBJ1-3, with a tentative D call TRBD1 (5 bases). CDR1 is SGHKS, CDR2 YYEKEE, per germline (reference sequence). This CDR3 contains 14 residues. V was clipped by 0 bases and J by 5 bases, with 9 bases between them. The CDR3 loop reads CASSLEEGRNTIYF. The CDR3 DNA reads as TGTGCCAGCAGCTTGGAAGAGGGGAGAAACACCATATATTTT.

This chain links TRBV5-1 with TRBJ1-1; 10 bases match TRBD1. Germline CDR1 is SGHRS and CDR2 is YFSETQ. V shed 4 bases, J shed 10 bases, and the junction held 13 bases outside the gene matches. The CDR3 has 15 amino acids. The CDR3 DNA reads as TGCGCCAGCAGCCCCGGTGACAGGGGGCTTGACACAGCTTTCTTT. Amino acid sequence: CASSPGDRGLDTAFF.